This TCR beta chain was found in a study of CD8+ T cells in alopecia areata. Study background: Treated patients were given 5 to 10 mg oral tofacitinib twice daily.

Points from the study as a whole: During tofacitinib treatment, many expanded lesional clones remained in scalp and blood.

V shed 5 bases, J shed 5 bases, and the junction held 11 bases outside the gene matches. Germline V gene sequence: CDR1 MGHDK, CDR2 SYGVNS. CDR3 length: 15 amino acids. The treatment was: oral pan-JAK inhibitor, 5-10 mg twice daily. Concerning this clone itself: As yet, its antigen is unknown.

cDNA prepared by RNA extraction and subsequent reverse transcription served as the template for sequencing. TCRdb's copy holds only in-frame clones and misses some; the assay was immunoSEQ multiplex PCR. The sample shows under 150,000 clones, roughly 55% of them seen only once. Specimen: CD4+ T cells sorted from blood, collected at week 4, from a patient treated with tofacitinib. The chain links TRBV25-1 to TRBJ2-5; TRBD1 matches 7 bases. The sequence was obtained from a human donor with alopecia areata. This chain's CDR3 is CASSSADRVTETQYF. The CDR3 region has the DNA TGTGCCAGCAGTAGCGCCGACAGGGTCACTGAGACCCAGTACTTC.